Following are 16 T cell receptor beta chains from one sample sequenced in a study of OX40 agonist ivuxolimab in advanced cancers. TCRdb's table, derived via immunoSEQ multiplex PCR, lists solely in-frame clones and lacks some. This table has about 83,000 clones, roughly 93% appearing once. The sequences come from CD4+ or CD8+ T cells sorted from blood, collected in a trial of the OX40 agonist ivuxolimab. Receptor source: an adult with an advanced solid tumor such as melanoma, head and neck, liver or kidney cancer.

The CDR3: CASSLATGNNSPLHF. DNA of the CDR3: TGCGCCAGCAGCTTGGCGACAGGGAATAATTCACCCCTCCACTTT. V is TRBV5-1 and J is TRBJ1-6, with 7 bases that match TRBD1. The V and J ends lost 0 bases and 5 bases, in that order; junction bases with no gene match: 2. The CDR3 runs 15 residues. Per germline, CDR1 SGHRS and CDR2 YFSETQ.

The sample holds one count of this clone. CDR3 DNA sequence: TGTGCCAGTCCGGGAGTAGTTGAGGGGGAGCTGTTTTTT. Amino acids: CASPGVVEGELFF. The rearrangement uses TRBV21-1 and TRBJ2-2; the table names TRBD2, a call not compared with the DNA. TRBV21-1 is marked as a pseudogene. The length of the CDR3 is 13 residues.

The genes are TRBV4-3 and TRBJ2-5; D remains unclear. V lost 0 bases, J lost 5 bases, and 10 bases lay in between. Germline loops: CDR1 LGHNA, CDR2 YSLEER. The CDR3 runs 14 residues. CDR3 sequence reads: CASSQDALTETQYF. The CDR3, as DNA: TGCGCCAGCAGCCAAGATGCCTTGACTGAGACCCAGTACTTC.

This sequence joins TRBV21-1 and TRBJ1-6. TRBV21-1 is annotated as a pseudogene. The CDR3 runs 16 residues. The CDR3: CASSKFKAGPTSPLHF. CDR3 DNA sequence: TGTGCCAGCAGCAAATTCAAGGCGGGACCCACTTCACCCCTCCACTTT.

The chain carries TRBV19 and TRBJ1-1; D perhaps matches TRBD1 (6 bases). V was trimmed by 6 bases and J by 2 bases, leaving 16 bases between them. Germline CDR1 is LNHDA and CDR2 is SQIVND (reference sequence). This CDR3 has 15 residues. As DNA, the CDR3 is TGTGCCAGTAGACAAGGATCCAGGGGTAACACTGAAGCTTTCTTT. Translating it yields CASRQGSRGNTEAFF. Based on the CDR3 plus reference TRBV19 and TRBJ1-1, the full variable domain is DGGITQSPKYLFRKEGQNVTLSCEQNLNHDAMYWYRQDPGQGLRLIYYSQIVNDFQKGDIAEGYSVSREKKESFPLTVTSAQKNPTAFYLCASRQGSRGNTEAFFGQGTRLTVV.

The chain couples TRBV5-4 to TRBJ2-1, with 7 positions matching TRBD2. V lost 4 bases to trimming and J lost 0 bases; unmatched junction nucleotides: 1. Germline V CDR1 and CDR2: SGHNT, YYREEE (reference sequence). The CDR3 length is 14 residues. Here the CDR3 DNA reads TGTGCCAGCAGCGGCGGGGGCTCCTACAATGAGCAGTTCTTC. Translation gives CASSGGGSYNEQFF.

This clone was observed once. The rearrangement joins TRBV5-1 to TRBJ2-1; D gene ambiguous. Germline CDR1 is SGHRS and CDR2 is YFSETQ. This CDR3 has 15 residues. Trimming left V 0 bases short and J 6 bases short, with 13 bases between. CDR3 sequence: CASSLASSAINEQFF. The CDR3 DNA reads as TGCGCCAGCAGCTTGGCCTCGAGTGCAATCAATGAGCAGTTCTTC.

The rearrangement joins TRBV6-1 to TRBJ2-5; D is possibly TRBD2 (7 bases). Germline V lookup: CDR1 MNHNS, CDR2 SASEGT. This CDR3 spans 14 amino acids. V dropped 2 bases and J dropped 5 bases, with 12 bases sitting between them. The CDR3 loop is CASSERGGPETQYF. The CDR3 DNA reads TGTGCCAGCAGTGAAAGGGGGGGCCCGGAGACCCAGTACTTC.

This chain joins TRBV19 and TRBJ2-4; 7 nucleotides match TRBD1. This CDR3 has 17 amino acids. Trimming cost V 3 bases and J 0 bases; bases outside gene matches: 8. Germline CDR1 LNHDA, CDR2 SQIVND (reference sequence). CDR3 protein: CASSMGTAVLAKNIQYF. For the CDR3, the DNA is TGTGCCAGTAGTATGGGGACAGCCGTCCTAGCCAAAAACATTCAGTACTTC.

The rearrangement uses TRBV28 and TRBJ1-5; 7 positions match TRBD1. Germline lookup yields CDR1 MDHEN and CDR2 SYDVKM. V lost 10 bases and J lost 2; bases outside the gene matches: 5. The CDR3 is 13 amino acids. The CDR3 nucleotides read TGTGCCATTGCAGGGGGGCGCAATCAGCCCCAGCATTTT. Translated, it gives CAIAGGRNQPQHF.

The chain uses TRBV29-1 and TRBJ1-3; D is unclear. CDR1 and CDR2 from the germline V gene are SQVTM and ANQGSEA. Trimming pared 2 bases from V and 0 bases from J, leaving 2 bases between. This CDR3 comprises 12 residues. The CDR3, as DNA: TGCAGCGTTGAACTCTCTGGAAACACCATATATTTT. It encodes CSVELSGNTIYF. The whole variable domain, filled in from reference TRBV29-1 and TRBJ1-3, reads SAVISQKPSRDICQRGTSLTIQCQVDSQVTMMFWYRQQPGQSLTLIATANQGSEATYESGFVIDKFPISRPNLTFSTLTVSNMSPEDSSIYLCSVELSGNTIYFGEGSWLTVV.

The CDR3 DNA reads TGTGCCAGCTGCCTTGCCCCGCTGACCAATGAGCAGTTCTTC. This gives the protein CASCLAPLTNEQFF. The chain has TRBV6-6 and TRBJ2-1; D not resolved. V was cut by 8 bases and J by 6 bases, with 17 bases left in between. Per the germline V gene, CDR1 is MNHNY and CDR2 is SVGAGI (reference sequence). This CDR3 is built from 14 residues.

The rearrangement uses TRBV7-2 and TRBJ2-1; D assignment may be TRBD1 or TRBD2 (5 bases each). The CDR3 is made up of 16 amino acids. Per the germline V gene, CDR1 is SGHTA and CDR2 is FQGNSA. V gave up 0 bases and J gave up 4 bases, with 13 bases separating them. The DNA for the CDR3 is TGTGCCAGCAGCTTAGCGGCGGCGAGGGGATACAATGAGCAGTTCTTC. Translated: CASSLAAARGYNEQFF.

V and J are TRBV7-2 and TRBJ2-1, with TRBD2 matching 7 bases. This CDR3 is built from 16 residues. J gave up 7 bases and V 1 base, and 10 bases lay outside the gene matches. Per the germline V gene, CDR1 is SGHTA and CDR2 is FQGNSA. The CDR3 here is CASSLGIRLAGNEQFF. The CDR3 DNA sequence: TGTGCCAGCAGCTTAGGGATCCGACTAGCCGGAAATGAGCAGTTCTTC.

The J gene is TRBJ1-1, the V gene TRBV29-1, with D uncertain. The germline V and J ends were trimmed by 0 bases and 0 bases, with 5 bases remaining between them. CDR3 size: 13 residues. Germline V gene sequence: CDR1 SQVTM, CDR2 ANQGSEA. CDR3 region: CSVEDTLNTEAFF. CDR3 nucleotide sequence: TGCAGCGTTGAAGACACCTTGAACACTGAAGCTTTCTTT.

This chain connects TRBV10-2 to TRBJ1-2; D possibly corresponds to TRBD1 (5 bases). The germline gives CDR1 WSHSY, CDR2 SAAADI. The CDR3 length is 13 residues. Trimming stripped 6 bases from V and 6 bases from J, with 14 bases between. The CDR3 loop reads CASSDKGLNGYTF. The CDR3 DNA reads as TGCGCCAGCAGCGACAAGGGACTAAATGGCTACACCTTC.